A selection of T cell receptor beta chains follows, all from one sample in a study of human thymus T cells. TCRdb keeps only in-frame clones here, not all; method: immunoSEQ multiplex PCR. This table holds some 50,000 clones, roughly 94% found once. The source material was blood. The receptors come from a girl under three years old with a congenital heart defect but otherwise immunologically healthy. Both conserved end residues are part of each CDR3. Fields, in order: D gene, V gene, clone size, J gene, CDR3 DNA, CDR3 protein. The D gene is left open where the match is weak. Some rows mark clone size as missing; the rest say once, few, many or name a class of expanded clone.

>-|TRBV11-3|-|TRBJ2-7
TGTGCCAGCAGCTTAGGGTCCCTCCCCTTTACAGGGATTCAGTTCTACGAGCAGTACTTC
CASSLGSLPFTGIQFYEQYF
>TRBD1|TRBV19|-|TRBJ2-6
TGTGCCAGTAGTCTCGGGACAGGGTCCGGGGCCAACGTCCTGACTTTC
CASSLGTGSGANVLTF
>-|TRBV30|-|TRBJ2-1
TGTGCCTGGAGTGTTGAGGACTACAATGAGCAGTTCTTC
CAWSVEDYNEQFF
>-|TRBV16|once|TRBJ1-3
TGTGCCAGCAGCCAGGGGGCAAACACCATATATTTT
CASSQGANTIYF
>-|TRBV5-1|-|TRBJ2-3
TGCGCCAGCAGCTCCGGACTTAGCACAGATACGCAGTATTTT
CASSSGLSTDTQYF
>TRBD2|TRBV18|-|TRBJ2-7
TGTGCCAGCTCACCACCGCGGACTAGCGGAACCTCCTACGAGCAGTACTTC
CASSPPRTSGTSYEQYF
>-|TRBV7-6|-|TRBJ1-1
TGTGCCAGCAGCTTAGGTGTTGGGTCTGAAGCTTTCTTT
CASSLGVGSEAFF
>TRBD2|TRBV27|-|TRBJ2-1
TGTGCCAGCAGTTTATCTGCTAGCGGGAACTACAATGAGCAGTTCTTC
CASSLSASGNYNEQFF
>-|TRBV6-1|-|TRBJ2-7
TGTGCCAGCGTGGCGAGGCAGGGAAGCTACGAGCAGTACTTC
CASVARQGSYEQYF
>-|TRBV4-1|once|TRBJ2-5
TGCGCCAGCAGCCAATCGGGACTCGGGGGTGGGCAAGAGACCCAGTACTTC
CASSQSGLGGGQETQYF
>-|TRBV7-3|-|TRBJ2-1
TGTGCCAGCAGCTTAGGGAATGAGCAGTTCTTC
CASSLGNEQFF
>-|TRBV7-2|-|TRBJ2-7
TGTGCCAGCAGCTATTGGGTCGCCCGCCGATACGAGCAGTACTTC
CASSYWVARRYEQYF
>-|TRBV19|-|TRBJ2-2
TGTGCCAGTAGTATTCAGGGGCCCGGGGAGCTGTTTTTT
CASSIQGPGELFF
>-|TRBV5-4|-|TRBJ1-4
TGTGCCAGCAGCTCAGGGACACCTAATGAAAAACTGTTTTTT
CASSSGTPNEKLFF
>-|TRBV10-3|-|TRBJ2-1
TGTGCCATCAGTGGTACGGTGTCATGGGGCAATGAGCAGTTCTTC
CAISGTVSWGNEQFF
>TRBD1|TRBV15|-|TRBJ2-7
TGTGCCACCAGCAGAGTTCAGGGGGCGAACGAGCAGTACTTC
CATSRVQGANEQYF
>TRBD1|TRBV6-6|-|TRBJ1-5
TGTGCCAGCAGTTGGGACAGCCTTAGCAATCAGCCCCAGCATTTT
CASSWDSLSNQPQHF
>TRBD2|TRBV15|-|TRBJ2-1
TGTGCCACCAGCAGAGCCCACGGGACTAGCAAAACATACTCCTACAATGAGCAGTTCTTC
CATSRAHGTSKTYSYNEQFF
>TRBD1|TRBV16|-|TRBJ1-2
TGTGCCAGCAGCCAATCGGTACAGGGGGCGAATGGCTACACCTTC
CASSQSVQGANGYTF
>TRBD2|TRBV9|-|TRBJ2-1
TGTGCCAGCAGCCCCGGGACTAGCGTTCAGCAGTTCTTC
CASSPGTSVQQFF
>-|TRBV10-3|-|TRBJ2-3
TGTGCCATCAGGCCGGGACACCTTTTCACAGATACGCAGTATTTT
CAIRPGHLFTDTQYF
>TRBD2|TRBV7-9|-|TRBJ2-4
TGTGCCAGCAGCTTTACTAGCGGGAGAAACATTCAGTACTTC
CASSFTSGRNIQYF
>TRBD1|TRBV19|-|TRBJ2-6
TGTGCCAGTAGGACAGGGACCCGCTCCTCTGGGGCCAACGTCCTGACTTTC
CASRTGTRSSGANVLTF
>-|TRBV5-3|once|TRBJ2-7
TGTGCCAGAAGTCACTCCCGGGCTAACTACGAGCAGTACTTC
CARSHSRANYEQYF
>-|TRBV19|once|TRBJ1-2
TGTGCCAGTAGCCCGGACAGTTCTTATGGCTACACCTTC
CASSPDSSYGYTF
>TRBD2|TRBV10-3|-|TRBJ2-3
TGTGCCATCAGCGGACTAGCGGGAGGCACAGATACGCAGTATTTT
CAISGLAGGTDTQYF
>-|TRBV2|-|TRBJ1-1
TGTGCCAGCAGTGTAATCGGGACTGAAGCTTTCTTT
CASSVIGTEAFF
>TRBD1|TRBV6-1|-|TRBJ1-2
TGTGCCAGCGTGACAGGGCGCGACTATGGCTACACCTTC
CASVTGRDYGYTF
>TRBD1|TRBV28|-|TRBJ2-1
TGTGCCAGCTGTACACTCCTCGGACAGGGGGGGGGAAATGAGCAGTTCTTC
CASCTLLGQGGGNEQFF
>TRBD1|TRBV29-1|-|TRBJ2-2
TGCAGCGTTGCCTCACCGGGACAGGGCACCGGGGAGCTGTTTTTT
CSVASPGQGTGELFF
>-|TRBV6-5|-|TRBJ1-2
TGTGCCAGCAGTTACGATCACAGCACTAACTATGGCTACACCTTC
CASSYDHSTNYGYTF
>-|TRBV19|-|TRBJ1-3
TGTGCCAGTAGTATCCTGGGCCCGGGCGGAAACACCATATATTTT
CASSILGPGGNTIYF
>-|TRBV4-3|-|TRBJ2-4
TGCGCCAGCAGCCAAACAGCTACCGGGACAATGACCTCCTTAGCCAAAAACATTCAGTACTTC
CASSQTATGTMTSLAKNIQYF
>TRBD2|TRBV15|-|TRBJ2-7
TGTGCCACCAGCGTAGCGGGGGCCTACGAGCAGTACTTC
CATSVAGAYEQYF
>-|TRBV7-9|-|TRBJ1-1
TGTGCCAGCAGCTTAGGCGGGCCCACTGAAGCTTTCTTT
CASSLGGPTEAFF
>-|TRBV5-3|few|TRBJ1-2
TGTGCCAGAAGCTTGGACATCGGAGGCTACACCTTC
CARSLDIGGYTF
>TRBD2|TRBV5-1|-|TRBJ2-3
TGCGCCAGCAGCTTGGTCGGGAGGGAAATAGATACGCAGTATTTT
CASSLVGREIDTQYF
>TRBD2|TRBV2|-|TRBJ2-7
TGTGCCAGCAGTGGGGAGGGGCGCGGGCAGTACTTC
CASSGEGRGQYF
>TRBD1|TRBV27|-|TRBJ1-6
TGTGCCAGCAGTGTCACAGGGGGTGGCTCACCCCTCCACTTT
CASSVTGGGSPLHF
>-|TRBV7-3|-|TRBJ2-1
TGTGCCAGCAGCCCACAAATCTTC
CASSPQIF
>TRBD1|TRBV27|-|TRBJ2-7
TGTGCCAGCAGTTTATCCGGGACAGGGGGGGGGCAGTACTTC
CASSLSGTGGGQYF
>TRBD1|TRBV13|-|TRBJ1-1
TGTGCCAGCAGCTCCGGGACAGGGATCAACACTGAAGCTTTCTTT
CASSSGTGINTEAFF
>-|TRBV11-2|-|TRBJ2-5
TGTGCCAGCATCCCCGAGGTCAGAGAGACCCAGTACTTC
CASIPEVRETQYF
>-|TRBV6-5|-|TRBJ2-5
TGTGCCAGCAGTTACGGGGTGTCAGGAGGAGAGACCCAGTACTTC
CASSYGVSGGETQYF
>TRBD2|TRBV7-6|-|TRBJ2-1
TGTGCCAGCAGCCCCTTTAGCGGGAGGCCGAACAATGAGCAGTTCTTC
CASSPFSGRPNNEQFF
>TRBD1|TRBV19|-|TRBJ2-1
TGTGCCAGTAGCGCCCACCCGTCCGGGACAGGATCCTACAATGAGCAGTTCTTC
CASSAHPSGTGSYNEQFF
>-|TRBV7-2|-|TRBJ2-3
TGTGCCAGCAGCTTAGGGCAGAAAACAGATACGCAGTATTTT
CASSLGQKTDTQYF
>-|TRBV9|-|TRBJ1-2
TGTGCCAGCAGCGTAGCATTGGGGAGCTATGGCTACACCTTC
CASSVALGSYGYTF
>-|TRBV4-3|-|TRBJ1-5
TGCGCCAGCAGCCAAGTACGAACAGGGCTAGGTCAGCCCCAGCATTTT
CASSQVRTGLGQPQHF
>-|TRBV19|-|TRBJ2-1
TGTGCCAGTAGTATCACCGATGAGCAGTTCTTC
CASSITDEQFF
>TRBD1|TRBV5-6|-|TRBJ2-1
TGTGCCAGCAGCTTGAACAGGGGCTACAATGAGCAGTTCTTC
CASSLNRGYNEQFF
>TRBD1|TRBV5-6|-|TRBJ1-5
TGTGCCAGCAGCTTTGGCCCACAGGGGGCCCAGCCCCAGCATTTT
CASSFGPQGAQPQHF
>TRBD1|TRBV10-3|-|TRBJ2-3
TGTGCCATCAGTGCCAAGCACAGGGGTCCCACAGATACACAGTATTTT
CAISAKHRGPTDTQYF
>-|TRBV6-5|-|TRBJ2-7
TGTGCCAGCAGTTACGGCGGGTCTAAGGGCGAGCAGTACTTC
CASSYGGSKGEQYF
>-|TRBV19|-|TRBJ2-7
TGTGCCAGTAGTCCCACTAGTGGCTACTCCTACGAGCAGTACTTC
CASSPTSGYSYEQYF